A single sample gave rise to the 23 T cell receptor beta chains below, sequenced in a study of blood T cell repertoires in COVID-19. Assay used: immunoSEQ multiplex PCR; TCRdb lists only in-frame clones, some missing. The sample has over 110,000 clones, approximately 88% seen once. Sequenced input: peripheral blood. The receptors were sampled from a human donor in a cohort sampled during active COVID-19.

The chain joins TRBV5-1 to TRBJ2-3; the match to TRBD1 covers 9 bases. The CDR3 sequence is 19 residues long. Looked up from germline, CDR1 is SGHRS and CDR2 is YFSETQ. Trimming took 0 bases from V and 4 from J; bases not matched to a gene: 15. The CDR3 loop reads CASSLARGQGVKEADTQYF. As DNA, the CDR3 is TGCGCCAGCAGCTTGGCCAGGGGACAGGGAGTTAAGGAAGCAGATACGCAGTATTTT.

This chain links TRBV4-3 with TRBJ2-2; 9 bases are a match to TRBD1. The CDR3 covers 16 residues. V was pared by 2 bases and J by 5 bases, with 6 bases of the junction left unmatched. CDR1 and CDR2 from the germline V gene are LGHNA and YSLEER. CDR3 DNA sequence: TGCGCCAGCAGCCAATTCGGACAGGGGAAGACCGGGGAGCTGTTTTTT. This translates into CASSQFGQGKTGELFF.

This chain joins TRBV15 and TRBJ2-5, with 10 bases that match TRBD2. The germline V gene encodes CDR1 LNHNV and CDR2 YYDKDF (reference sequence). Trimming cost V 0 bases and J 4 bases; bases outside gene matches: 2. The CDR3 runs 15 residues. The CDR3 bases are TGTGCCACCAGCAGAGATAGCGGGAGGATAGAGACCCAGTACTTC. Amino acid sequence: CATSRDSGRIETQYF.

The count of this clone is one. J is TRBJ1-6 and V is TRBV3-1 (or the pseudogene TRBV3-2); D is undetermined. Germline V lookup: CDR1 LGHDT, CDR2 YNNKEL (reference sequence). Between the trimmed V and J ends, which lost 4 bases and 3 bases, there was a span of 10 bases. This CDR3 has 15 residues. CDR3 amino acids: CASSPRTHYNSPLHF. The CDR3 DNA reads TGTGCCAGCAGCCCCCGAACACACTATAATTCACCCCTCCACTTT.

The chain is built from TRBV27 and TRBJ1-2, with TRBD1 as a possible D gene (5 bases). This CDR3 has 16 residues. V lost 7 bases and J 7 bases, leaving 25 bases between the germline ends. The germline gives CDR1 MNHEY, CDR2 SMNVEV (reference sequence). CDR3 sequence reads: CASTRRAPGWYSGYTF. CDR3 DNA sequence: TGTGCCAGCACCAGAAGGGCCCCAGGGTGGTATAGTGGCTACACCTTC.

The chain joins TRBV18 to TRBJ1-6, with 11 bases fitting TRBD1. Trimming removed 3 bases from V and 7 bases from J; junction bases left unmatched: 5. Germline CDR1 is KGHSH and CDR2 is LQKENI. The CDR3 spans 16 residues. The CDR3 loop reads CASSPRDRGTNSPLHF. The CDR3 bases are TGTGCCAGCTCACCCCGGGACAGGGGGACGAATTCACCCCTCCACTTT.

CDR3 in amino acids: CASSPQGTDYGYTF. CDR3 nucleotides: TGTGCCAGCAGCCCTCAGGGGACGGACTATGGCTACACCTTC. This rearrangement joins TRBV4-2 to TRBJ1-2; D may be TRBD1 (6 bases). In germline, CDR1 is LGHNA, CDR2 YNFKEQ. The V gene lost 4 bases and the J gene lost 3 bases, with 12 bases spanning the gap. This CDR3 is 14 amino acids long.

V is TRBV10-3 and J is TRBJ2-7; D may be TRBD1 (5 bases). CDR3 length equals 15 residues. The germline V and J ends were trimmed by 4 bases and 3 bases, with 16 bases remaining between them. CDR1 and CDR2 (germline): ENHRY, SYGVKD. CDR3 sequence: CAISVDLGEGYEQYF. As DNA, the CDR3 is TGTGCCATCAGTGTTGATTTAGGGGAAGGCTACGAGCAGTACTTC.

The chain joins TRBV7-6 to TRBJ1-3; perhaps TRBD1 as D (6 bases). Germline V gene data show CDR1 as SGHVS and CDR2 as FNYEAQ. Deletions cut 5 bases from V and 1 base from J, with 12 bases between. CDR3 length: 15 residues. The CDR3 here is CASSARDTSGNTIYF. CDR3 nucleotide sequence: TGTGCCAGCAGCGCCAGGGACACTTCTGGAAACACCATATATTTT.

As to this clone: The sample carries other DNA sequences with the same CDR3. The chain is built from TRBV5-1 and TRBJ2-5, with 10 bases aligning to TRBD2. The V gene end was trimmed by 4 bases and the J gene end by 3 bases; junction bases not matched to a gene: 3. This CDR3 is built from 14 residues. The V gene's germline CDR1 is SGHRS and CDR2 YFSETQ. CDR3 loop: CASSPGTSEETQYF. The CDR3 region has the DNA TGCGCCAGCAGCCCGGGGACTAGCGAAGAGACCCAGTACTTC.

The gene calls are TRBV19 and TRBJ1-5; maybe TRBD1 (6 bases). V was cut by 4 bases and J by 3 bases, with 25 bases left in between. CDR1 and CDR2 (germline): LNHDA, SQIVND (reference sequence). The CDR3 extends over 19 amino acids. The CDR3 loop reads CASSRTATSIQSFNQPQHF. The CDR3 coding sequence is TGTGCCAGTAGTAGGACAGCTACTTCCATTCAGAGTTTCAATCAGCCCCAGCATTTT. The full variable domain, completed using reference TRBV19 and TRBJ1-5, is DGGITQSPKYLFRKEGQNVTLSCEQNLNHDAMYWYRQDPGQGLRLIYYSQIVNDFQKGDIAEGYSVSREKKESFPLTVTSAQKNPTAFYLCASSRTATSIQSFNQPQHFGDGTRLSIL.

The rearrangement joins TRBV7-2 to TRBJ2-7; D is undetermined. CDR3 length: 14 amino acids. The germline CDR1 and CDR2 sequences are SGHTA and FQGNSA. The germline V and J ends were trimmed by 3 bases and 3 bases, with 12 bases remaining between them. In nucleotides, the CDR3 is TGTGCCAGCAGCTTTGTACCCTCGGGCTACGAGCAGTACTTC. The encoded protein is CASSFVPSGYEQYF.

V gene TRBV30 combines with J gene TRBJ2-7, with D possibly matching TRBD2 (6 bases). This CDR3 has 13 amino acids. The germline gives CDR1 GTSNPN, CDR2 SVGIG (reference sequence). V lost 2 bases and J 0 bases, leaving 8 bases between the germline ends. The CDR3 DNA is TGTGCCTGGAGTAGCGGGTTCTCCTACGAGCAGTACTTC. The encoded protein is CAWSSGFSYEQYF.

This chain connects TRBV5-1 to TRBJ2-7; 10 nucleotides align to TRBD2. The junction had 7 bases not matched to a gene; V was cut back by 4 bases and J by 3 bases. Germline-derived CDR1 and CDR2 are SGHRS and YFSETQ. This CDR3 has 15 amino acids. In DNA, the CDR3 is TGCGCCAGCAGCCCAGGGACTAGCGCCAACTACGAGCAGTACTTC. Translation: CASSPGTSANYEQYF.

The chain couples TRBV11-2 to TRBJ2-3, with 10 bases fitting TRBD2. CDR1 is SGHAT and CDR2 is FQNNGV in the germline V gene. The CDR3 spans 16 residues. J was trimmed by 0 bases and V by 8 bases; bases with no gene match: 8. The CDR3 DNA reads TGTGCCAGCTCCGGTAGCGGGGGGCCTAGCACAGATACGCAGTATTTT. Protein product: CASSGSGGPSTDTQYF.

The J gene is TRBJ1-5, the V gene TRBV18; TRBD1 might be the D (5 bases). Germline values: CDR1 KGHSH, CDR2 LQKENI. Between the trimmed V and J ends, which lost 3 bases and 6 bases, there was a span of 9 bases. There are 13 residues in the CDR3. The CDR3 loop is CASSPGGSQPQHF. In nucleotides, the CDR3 is TGTGCCAGCTCACCGGGGGGGAGTCAGCCCCAGCATTTT.

The chain is built from TRBV4-3 and TRBJ1-2; 9 nucleotides line up with TRBD1. Germline V gene sequence: CDR1 LGHNA, CDR2 YSLEER. The CDR3 consists of 17 residues. J gave up 4 bases and V 0 bases, and 9 bases lay outside the gene matches. CDR3 sequence reads: CASSQDQFGTGIYGYTF. CDR3 DNA: TGCGCCAGCAGCCAAGATCAATTTGGGACAGGGATCTATGGCTACACCTTC.

This clone turned up a few times. The V gene is TRBV14, the J gene TRBJ2-1; D is perhaps TRBD2 (6 bases). Deletions cut 3 bases from V and 6 bases from J, with 15 bases between. The germline V gene encodes CDR1 SGHDN and CDR2 FVKESK. This CDR3 spans 15 amino acids. The CDR3 is CASSHRDFPGNEQFF. In DNA form, the CDR3 reads TGTGCCAGCAGCCACCGGGACTTCCCCGGCAATGAGCAGTTCTTC. The whole variable domain, remainder taken from reference TRBV14 and TRBJ2-1, is EAGVTQFPSHSVIEKGQTVTLRCDPISGHDNLYWYRRVMGKEIKFLLHFVKESKQDESGMPNNRFLAERTGGTYSTLKVQPAELEDSGVYFCASSHRDFPGNEQFFGPGTRLTVL.

The rearrangement uses TRBV4-1 and TRBJ2-1, with D possibly matching TRBD1 (6 bases). This CDR3 comprises 17 residues. Deletions cut 2 bases from V and 6 bases from J, with 20 bases between. Germline CDR1 reads MGHRA; CDR2 reads YSYEKL. The CDR3 DNA reads as TGCGCCAGCAGCCAAAAGGGGGTTGGCAGGGTGGGCAATGAGCAGTTCTTC. As protein: CASSQKGVGRVGNEQFF.

The chain uses TRBV10-3 and TRBJ2-6, with 9 bases identical to TRBD1. V lost 6 bases to trimming and J lost 3 bases; unmatched junction nucleotides: 9. This CDR3 has 17 amino acids. From germline, CDR1 is ENHRY and CDR2 SYGVKD. CDR3 sequence reads: CAIRSGTGKGGANVLTF. The CDR3 DNA follows: TGTGCCATCAGGTCCGGGACAGGGAAGGGTGGGGCCAACGTCCTGACTTTC.

The chain carries TRBV15 and TRBJ2-7; the match to TRBD1 covers 7 bases. Per the germline V gene, CDR1 is LNHNV and CDR2 is YYDKDF (reference sequence). Germline trimming cut 4 bases from V and 5 bases from J; bases unmatched to any gene: 2. There are 12 residues in the CDR3. CDR3 amino acids: CATSNTGDEQYF. In DNA, the CDR3 is TGTGCCACCAGCAATACAGGGGACGAGCAGTACTTC.

This clone appeared once. The J gene is TRBJ1-1, the V gene TRBV4-3, with TRBD1 as a possible D gene (5 bases). Trimming took off 0 bases at V and 10 bases at J, with 15 bases between the two ends. CDR1 is LGHNA, CDR2 YSLEER, per germline. This CDR3 has 14 amino acids. The CDR3 DNA reads as TGCGCCAGCAGCCAAGAGGGGAGGGGAGAGGTAGCTTTCTTT. Amino acids: CASSQEGRGEVAFF.

This chain joins TRBV2 and TRBJ1-4; 7 bases map to TRBD1. Germline CDR1 SNHLY, CDR2 FYNNEI. The CDR3 is made up of 13 amino acids. V lost 8 bases to trimming and J lost 8 bases; unmatched junction nucleotides: 8. CDR3 bases: TGTGCCAGCGCCAGGGGGTTAGGAGAAAAACTGTTTTTT. It is translated as CASARGLGEKLFF.